The next 26 T cell receptor beta chains were all read from a single sample in a study of tumor and adjacent non-tumor tissue in lung cancer. TCRbeta libraries were built with three rounds of nested PCR, modified from ARM-PCR. TCRdb fed the multiplex PCR reads into MiXCR, producing one record per CDR3 protein. The sample consists of tens of thousands of distinct CDR3 sequences, 72% of them appearing once. No cell sorting was done before RNA was extracted from the tissue. The sequenced sample consisted of lung tumor tissue. These receptors all stem from a middle-aged woman with non-small cell lung cancer.

Notes on this clonotype: Sequence at one end of the junction differs from germline and may be a read error. In DNA form, the CDR3 reads TGTGCCAGCACTTACTCGTCAGGGTTTATGAATGGTGAGCAGTACTTC. This translates into CASTYSSGFMNGEQYF. This chain connects TRBV6-2 or TRBV6-3 to TRBJ2-7, with a possible D match to TRBD1 (5 bases). CDR3 length: 16 amino acids. Germline-derived CDR1 and CDR2 are MNHEY and SVGEGT.

This clonotype appeared a few times. Relative to the germline gene, one junction end is altered; a read error may explain this. CDR3 region: CASSLGVNQPHHF. CDR3 DNA sequence: TGTGCCAGCAGCTTGGGGGTTAATCAGCCCCATCATTTT. The gene calls are TRBV11-2 and TRBJ1-5; weak D call: TRBD1 (5 bases). The germline CDR1 and CDR2 sequences are SGHAT and FQNNGV. This CDR3 is 13 amino acids long.

A note on this clonotype: Just one base apart from a much larger clone, this may be a read error. The J gene is TRBJ2-7, the V gene TRBV24-1; D is ambiguous. The better agreement between TRBJ2-1 and the DNA end casts doubt on the J call. Germline V gene sequence: CDR1 KGHDR, CDR2 SFDVKD. The CDR3 is 13 amino acids. The CDR3 DNA reads TGTGCCACCTCGGCTCGGGTCACCTACGAGCAGTTCTTC. This codes for CATSARVTYEQFF.

As regards this clonotype: Being one base from a much bigger clone, this may be a read error. The chain employs TRBV30 and TRBJ1-5, with TRBD1 identical over 9 bases. Germline CDR1 GTSNPN, CDR2 SVGIG (reference sequence). The CDR3 extends over 14 amino acids. DNA of the CDR3: TGTGCCTGGAGTGCCTGGACAGGGGATCAGCTCCAGCATTTT. It encodes CAWSAWTGDQLQHF.

About this clonotype: Because the CDR3 is missing its conserved closing phenylalanine or tryptophan, this is likely a read error. J is TRBJ1-4 and V is TRBV12-3 or TRBV12-4, with D possibly being TRBD1 (6 bases). The CDR3 contains 14 residues. Deletions cut 7 bases from V and 6 bases from J, with 15 bases between. The DNA of the CDR3 is TGTGCCAGCACCCATACAGGGCCATATGAAAAACTGTTTTCT. This sequence encodes CASTHTGPYEKLFS.

As to this clonotype: The junction departs from germline at one end; a sequencing error may be responsible. V usage is TRBV14 and J usage is TRBJ2-2; 9 nucleotides match TRBD2. The CDR3 spans 14 residues. Looked up from germline, CDR1 is SGHDN and CDR2 is FVKESK. CDR3 residues: CASRAGGNIGELFF. The CDR3 DNA sequence: TGTGCCAGCAGGGCGGGAGGGAACATCGGGGAGCTGTTTTTT.

This chain uses TRBV20-1 with TRBJ2-7; 9 bases map to TRBD1. Per the germline V gene, CDR1 is DFQATT and CDR2 is SNEGSKA (reference sequence). Unmatched junction bases numbered 20, after V lost 3 bases and J lost 5 bases. The CDR3 sequence is 18 residues long. The CDR3 DNA is TGCAGTGCTAGCCAAGGACAGGGGCCGGGCGGGACTCGTCACGAGCAGTACTTC. Translating gives CSASQGQGPGGTRHEQYF.

Note on this clonotype: This clone may be a read error of a much larger clone one base away. V usage is TRBV4-1 and J usage is TRBJ2-1; the D gene could be TRBD1 or TRBD2 (7 bases each). Germline V gives CDR1 MGHRA, CDR2 YSYEKL. The CDR3 totals 14 residues. Deletions cut 3 bases from V and 7 bases from J, with 13 bases between. The CDR3 DNA reads as TGCGCCAGCAGCCAGACAGGGACTATTAATGAGCAGTTCTTC. Protein product: CASSQTGTINEQFF.

The CDR3 spells CVITKGTYEQYF. The CDR3 DNA is TGTGTCATCACTAAAGGCACCTACGAGCAGTACTTC. V gene TRBV6-1 combines with J gene TRBJ2-7; D ambiguous. The CDR3 contains 12 residues. In germline, CDR1 is MNHNS, CDR2 SASEGT.

V usage is TRBV6-1 and J usage is TRBJ1-5, with no clear D. V was cut by 0 bases and J by 16 bases, with 22 bases left in between. CDR1 is MNHNS, CDR2 SASEGT, per germline. This CDR3 has 15 residues. CDR3 loop: CASSEAPGDNQPYHF. The CDR3 DNA reads TGTGCCAGCAGTGAAGCACCTGGTGACAATCAGCCCTATCATTTT.

The sample holds a few counts of this clonotype. A read error may produce the germline difference seen at one junction end. The genes are TRBV6-1 and TRBJ2-1, with 8 bases lining up with TRBD2. CDR1 and CDR2 (germline): MNHNS, SASEGT. The CDR3 is 13 residues long. CDR3 amino acids: CAAGRGAVLEQSF. DNA of the CDR3: TGTGCCGCTGGGCGGGGGGCCGTTCTTGAGCAGTCCTTC.

Concerning this clonotype: The junction departs from germline at one end; a sequencing error may be responsible. This sequence joins TRBV11-2 and TRBJ2-5; 7 bases match TRBD1. The germline gives CDR1 SGHAT, CDR2 FQNNGV. The CDR3 runs to 14 residues. In nucleotides, the CDR3 is TGTGCCATCAGCTTCCAGGGGGTGGGGGAGACCCAACACTTC. Translating gives CAISFQGVGETQHF.

This clonotype has ten or more counts. The gene calls are TRBV6-2 or TRBV6-3 and TRBJ2-7; D gene uncertain. Trimming cost V 0 bases and J 5 bases, with 14 bases left between them. The CDR3 consists of 15 residues. The germline gives CDR1 MNHEY, CDR2 SVGEGT. This CDR3 is CASSYSFGKADEQYF. In nucleotides, the CDR3 is TGTGCCAGCAGTTACTCGTTTGGTAAGGCGGACGAGCAGTACTTC.

Details on this clonotype: One junction end does not reproduce the germline sequence, and a read error may be involved. The chain has TRBV11-3 and TRBJ2-3, with 8 bases aligning to TRBD1. This CDR3 spans 16 amino acids. CDR1 is SGHNT and CDR2 is YENEEA in the germline V gene. The CDR3 region is CTSSLRTGGRIDRQYF. CDR3 DNA: TGTACCAGTAGCCTTCGAACAGGGGGAAGGATAGATAGGCAGTATTTT.

This clonotype was seen only a few times. A much bigger clone sits one base away, suggesting this may be a read error. The CDR3 DNA reads TGTGCCAGCAGCCGTACGGTCAGGGAATTGTCCGGGGAGCTGTTTTTT. Its protein is CASSRTVRELSGELFF. V and J are TRBV14 and TRBJ2-2; TRBD1 is a possible D gene (5 bases). Germline V CDR1 and CDR2: SGHDN, FVKESK. V was cut by 4 bases and J by 6 bases, with 18 bases left in between. The CDR3 contains 16 residues. Using reference TRBV14 and TRBJ2-2 for the parts outside the CDR3, the full variable domain is EAGVTQFPSHSVIEKGQTVTLRCDPISGHDNLYWYRRVMGKEIKFLLHFVKESKQDESGMPNNRFLAERTGGTYSTLKVQPAELEDSGVYFCASSRTVRELSGELFFGEGSRLTVL.

On this clonotype itself: This is likely a read error, given that the CDR3 carries no conserved phenylalanine or tryptophan at its end. The chain joins TRBV11-2 to TRBJ2-2, with 9 bases fitting TRBD2. Germline trimming cut 5 bases from V and 9 bases from J; bases unmatched to any gene: 19. Germline V gives CDR1 SGHAT, CDR2 FQNNGV. The length of the CDR3 is 18 residues. CDR3 protein: CASSIPMRLAGRTWELFS. The CDR3 nucleotides are TGTGCCAGCAGCATCCCCATGAGGCTAGCGGGGCGAACCTGGGAGCTGTTTTCT.

This clonotype has ten or more counts. The chain uses TRBV6-1 and TRBJ1-3, with D unresolved. Germline values: CDR1 MNHNS, CDR2 SASEGT. V shed 4 bases and J shed 11 bases, with 12 bases lying between them. The CDR3 runs to 12 residues. The CDR3 spells CASSGRETAIYF. The CDR3 nucleotides read TGTGCCAGCAGTGGTCGCGAAACTGCCATATATTTT.

Concerning this clonotype: The junction shows a germline mismatch at one end, possibly a read error. The rearrangement uses TRBV2 and TRBJ2-3, with D maybe TRBD2 (5 bases). The CDR3 has 14 residues. CDR1 and CDR2 (germline): SNHLY, FYNNEI. Written as DNA, the CDR3 is TGTGCCAACAGTGCTTGCGGGCTCACAGACACGCAGTATTTT. Translating it yields CANSACGLTDTQYF.

This clonotype has just one count. This may arise from a read error, as a much more abundant clone is one base away. Because the CDR3's place on the DNA is in doubt, the DNA is left out and the CDR3 is given as listed by TCRdb. The chain combines TRBV7-9 with TRBJ2-6; the table's TRBD1 call for D was not verified on the DNA. The CDR3 has 18 residues if both end residues are counted. Germline assignment: CDR1 SEHNR and CDR2 FQNEAQ (reference sequence). CDR3 amino acids: CASSWNVGRGSGANVPTF.

About this clonotype itself: A much larger clonotype is one base distant, so this may be a read error. The chain is built from TRBV28 and TRBJ1-6, with D uncertain. The CDR3 sequence is 14 residues long. Per germline, CDR1 MDHEN and CDR2 SYDVKM. Trimming removed 6 bases from V and 15 bases from J, with 21 bases in between. CDR3 bases: TGTGCCAGCAGGGACGCCCGAGGAGGGCAACACCTCCACTTT. Amino acids: CASRDARGGQHLHF.

In the case of this clonotype: This is likely a read error, given that the CDR3 carries no conserved phenylalanine or tryptophan at its end. The V call is TRBV11-2, the J call TRBJ2-1; D is unresolved. V was trimmed by 3 bases and J by 9 bases, leaving 12 bases between them. CDR3 length: 13 amino acids. Germline V gene lookup returns CDR1 SGHAT and CDR2 FQNNGV. The CDR3 DNA reads as TGTGCCAGCAGCTTTGATCATGCCGGTGAGCAGTTCATC. Translated, it gives CASSFDHAGEQFI.

This clonotype was picked up one time. The conserved phenylalanine or tryptophan is not found at the CDR3 terminus, so this likely reflects a read error. The DNA is omitted, as the CDR3 cannot be located on it reliably, and the CDR3 follows TCRdb's listing. This sequence joins TRBV6-6 and TRBJ2-7; the table's D call, TRBD1, was not checked against the DNA. Germline values: CDR1 MNHNY, CDR2 SVGAGI (reference sequence). The CDR3 adds up to 13 amino acids, both ends counted. The CDR3 reads CASSRTGGAEQYL.

Details on this clonotype: Germline and junction disagree at one end, which may indicate a read error. The genes are TRBV10-2 and TRBJ2-2, with 7 bases identical to TRBD1. The CDR3 totals 11 residues. In germline, CDR1 is WSHSY, CDR2 SAAADI. The CDR3 nucleotides read TGCTCCAGCAGCCACACAGGGGAGCTGTATTTT. Its translation: CSSSHTGELYF.

The rearrangement links TRBV5-4 to TRBJ2-3; D not certain. Germline-derived CDR1 and CDR2 are SGHNT and YYREEE (reference sequence). Trimming took off 6 bases at V and 6 bases at J, with 11 bases between the two ends. The CDR3 totals 12 residues. The CDR3 sequence: CASIENSDTQYF. CDR3 nucleotides: TGTGCCAGCATTGAAAATTCGGATACGCAGTATTTT.

This clonotype was counted at least ten times. The genes are TRBV10-3 and TRBJ1-2, with D possibly TRBD1 on 5 matching bases. Germline-derived CDR1 and CDR2 are ENHRY and SYGVKD. V was shortened by 2 bases and J by 2 bases, with 12 bases between the two germline ends. The length of the CDR3 is 15 residues. CDR3 in DNA: TGTGCCATCAGTGAGGGACAACGCACCAACTATGGCTACACCTTC. It yields the protein CAISEGQRTNYGYTF.

As to this clonotype: This could be a read error, since a much larger clone is one nucleotide away. This chain joins TRBV28 and TRBJ2-1, with D perhaps TRBD2 (6 bases). The CDR3 has 14 residues. The V end was cut by 11 bases, the J end by 0 bases, with 14 bases between. From germline, CDR1 is MDHEN and CDR2 SYDVKM. CDR3 loop: CAGVGLPSYNEQFF. The CDR3 DNA sequence: TGTGCCGGCGTTGGACTACCCTCCTACAATGAGCAGTTCTTC.